This note documents a single T cell receptor beta chain sequence. This entry comes from a study of T cells in localized non-small cell lung cancer. Some clones are missing from TCRdb's copy, which holds only in-frame ones; the method was immunoSEQ multiplex PCR. The sample shows 59,000 or so clones, more than 85% of them seen only once. V trimming: 6 bases; J trimming: 5 bases; junction bases outside the gene matches: 4. CDR1 MNHEY and CDR2 SMNVEV come from the germline V gene (reference sequence). The CDR3 runs 14 residues. The genes are TRBV27 and TRBJ2-3; 11 positions agree with TRBD2. Specimen: peripheral blood, collected before any cancer treatment. This clonotype was obtained from a man aged 35-69 years with stage I lung adenocarcinoma. The CDR3 coding sequence is TGTGCCAGCAGAGGTCTAGCGGGGGGAGATACGCAGTATTTT. Its protein is CASRGLAGGDTQYF.